This T cell receptor (beta chain) is drawn from a study of OX40 agonist ivuxolimab in advanced cancers. Background on the study: Antecedent anti-PD-1, anti-PD-L1 or anti-CTLA-4 therapy was permissible, with under 50% having received some.

As for this clone: Its antigen is still unknown.

Clones were sequenced by immunoSEQ multiplex PCR, and TCRdb holds only the in-frame ones, with some missing. The table lists under 150,000 clones, 93% of them singletons. Findings and caveats of the study: CD8+ T cells showed, on average, more clonal expansion than CD4+ cells. Partial responders at 0.1-3.0 mg/kg had among the lowest clonal expansion. Some patients who did not respond also had low normalized T-cell clonal expansion.

The clonotype was recovered from an adult with an advanced solid tumor such as melanoma, head and neck, liver or kidney cancer. Sequencing was performed on CD4+ or CD8+ T cells sorted from blood, taken in a trial of the OX40 agonist ivuxolimab.

This CDR3 reads CATGQGDSPLHF. The CDR3 nucleotides are TGTGCCACGGGACAGGGGGATTCACCCCTCCACTTT. This sequence joins TRBV7-9 and TRBJ1-6, with 11 bases that match TRBD1. Germline V gene data show CDR1 as SEHNR and CDR2 as FQNEAQ (reference sequence). The CDR3 contains 12 residues. J lost 8 bases, V lost 10 bases, and 1 base had no gene match.